This is a list of T cell receptor beta chains from one sample in a study of cytomegalovirus exposure and HLA in healthy donors. Profiled with immunoSEQ multiplex PCR; TCRdb holds only in-frame clones, not every one. Altogether 250,000 to 300,000 clones are present, about 90% being singletons, with the ten largest covering 0.37%. Sequencing was done on a sample of PBMCs. These receptors originate from a woman aged 18-35 years in good health and CMV-seronegative. The CDR3 runs from the conserved cysteine through the conserved F or W. D genes are given only for firm matches. Clone size is shown for a subset of rows, as once, few, many or a class of expanded clone.

cdr3_nt cdr3_aa clone_size d_call j_call v_call
TGCGCCAGCAGCTTGGAAGGCGGGGGAACTGAAGCTTTCTTT CASSLEGGGTEAFF NA NA TRBJ1-1 TRBV5-1
TGTGCCAGCAGCTTGACTGATTCTGGAAACACCATATATTTT CASSLTDSGNTIYF NA NA TRBJ1-3 TRBV5-4
TGTGCCAGCAGCGTATCGGGGGGCCCAACTAGCACAGATACGCAGTATTTT CASSVSGGPTSTDTQYF NA NA TRBJ2-3 TRBV9
TGTGCCAGCACGGCCGGGACAGGGAGCACAGATACGCAGTATTTT CASTAGTGSTDTQYF NA TRBD1 TRBJ2-3 TRBV6-1
TGTGCCAGCAGCTTAGGAGTTTCCCTGCACACAGATACGCAGTATTTT CASSLGVSLHTDTQYF NA NA TRBJ2-3 TRBV11-1
TGTGCCAGCAGATTTCACTCCTCCGACAGACTCCCTCCCTATGGCTACACCTTC CASRFHSSDRLPPYGYTF NA NA TRBJ1-2 TRBV28
TGTGCCAGCAGCTTGCACAGAGATGAAAAACTGTTTTTT CASSLHRDEKLFF NA NA TRBJ1-4 TRBV11-1
TGCAGCGTTGAAGAAGTCCCGCCGGAAGGGGACACTGAAGCTTTCTTT CSVEEVPPEGDTEAFF NA NA TRBJ1-1 TRBV29-1
TGTGCCAGCAGCCGCGGGACCAGCTATGGCTACACCTTC CASSRGTSYGYTF NA NA TRBJ1-2 TRBV6-5
TGTGCCATCAGCGCAGCCTATAATTCACCCCTCCACTTT CAISAAYNSPLHF NA NA TRBJ1-6 TRBV10-3
TGTGCCAGCAGTCCCAGACAGGGGGACTATGGCTACACCTTC CASSPRQGDYGYTF NA TRBD1 TRBJ1-2 TRBV6-1
TGTGCCTGGAGTGGGGGGCAGGCTGGAAACACCATATATTTT CAWSGGQAGNTIYF NA NA TRBJ1-3 TRBV30
TGCGCCAGCAGCCAAGAAGGACAAGCAGTGTCACCCCTCCACTTT CASSQEGQAVSPLHF NA NA TRBJ1-6 TRBV4-1
TGTGCCAGCAGTTACTCATCGGCGGATCGACTCTATGGCTACACCTTC CASSYSSADRLYGYTF NA NA TRBJ1-2 TRBV6-5
TGTGCCAGCAGCTTAGGACTAGCGGGGGTCAATGAGCAGTTCTTC CASSLGLAGVNEQFF NA TRBD2 TRBJ2-1 TRBV13
TGCAGCGTTTACGGGAATAGCGCTGGAAACACCATATATTTT CSVYGNSAGNTIYF NA NA TRBJ1-3 TRBV29-1
TGTGCCAGCAGTGATCGGACGGGGAATTCACCCCTCCACTTT CASSDRTGNSPLHF NA NA TRBJ1-6 TRBV6-4
TGTGCCAGCAGTTTCCGGGACAGGAGCTCCTATAATTCACCCCTCCACTTT CASSFRDRSSYNSPLHF NA TRBD1 TRBJ1-6 TRBV27
TGTGCCAGCAGCTCTCTTGCCCAGGGAAGTCCCTACGAGCAGTACTTC CASSSLAQGSPYEQYF NA NA TRBJ2-7 TRBV7-8
TGTGCCAGCAGCTCAAGGCGGGACAGCTCCTACGAGCAGTACTTC CASSSRRDSSYEQYF NA NA TRBJ2-7 TRBV7-6
TGCGCCAGCAGCCAAGAGCGGGCGATCTACAATGAGCAGTTCTTC CASSQERAIYNEQFF NA NA TRBJ2-1 TRBV4-3
TGTGCCAGCAGCCCCGGACAGGGTTTGGGTTCACCCCTCCACTTT CASSPGQGLGSPLHF NA TRBD1 TRBJ1-6 TRBV6-6
TGTGCCAGCAGCAAATCACAGGAAACTCAAGAGACCCAGTACTTC CASSKSQETQETQYF NA NA TRBJ2-5 TRBV11-2
TGTGCCAGCAGCTTAGTTACCTACGAGCAGTACTTC CASSLVTYEQYF few NA TRBJ2-7 TRBV7-9
TGTGCCAGCAGTTACACCAGGGCTTCCTACGAGCAGTACTTC CASSYTRASYEQYF NA NA TRBJ2-7 TRBV6-5